These 8 T cell receptor beta chains were sequenced from one sample in a study of blood T cell repertoires in COVID-19. TCRdb's copy holds only in-frame clones and misses some; the assay was immunoSEQ multiplex PCR. The sample yields more than 200,000 clones, 84% seen once. The sample taken for sequencing was peripheral blood. The source is a woman of 80 years or more with COVID-19, enrolled during active disease.

This clone occurred a few times. The chain combines TRBV10-1 with TRBJ1-1; D is ambiguous. The germline V and J ends were trimmed by 4 bases and 0 bases, with 12 bases remaining between them. Germline V gene data show CDR1 as WNHNN and CDR2 as SYGVQD (reference sequence). This CDR3 contains 15 residues. CDR3 bases: TGCGCCAGCAGTGTCGGGAAGGGAATGAACACTGAAGCTTTCTTT. Translating gives CASSVGKGMNTEAFF.

The chain uses TRBV2 and TRBJ2-1; the D gene is possibly TRBD1 (7 bases). Germline V CDR1 and CDR2: SNHLY, FYNNEI. The CDR3 runs to 15 residues. The V end was cut by 5 bases, the J end by 4 bases, with 15 bases between. CDR3 nucleotides: TGTGCCAGCAGTCCCCAGCAGGGGGGTTACAATGAGCAGTTCTTC. It translates to CASSPQQGGYNEQFF.

V and J are TRBV3-1 (or the pseudogene TRBV3-2) and TRBJ2-3; 7 positions agree with TRBD2. The CDR3 is made up of 15 amino acids. Germline CDR1 is LGHDT and CDR2 is YNNKEL (reference sequence). The ends lost 2 bases at V and 2 bases at J; junction bases unmatched: 4. The CDR3 DNA sequence: TGTGCCAGCAGCCAATGGGAGGGGAACACAGATACGCAGTATTTT. Its protein product is CASSQWEGNTDTQYF.

This chain uses TRBV7-2 with TRBJ1-1, with TRBD1 identical over 7 bases. The CDR3 sequence is 13 residues long. V trimming: 3 bases; J trimming: 4 bases; junction bases outside the gene matches: 2. Germline-derived CDR1 and CDR2 are SGHTA and FQGNSA. CDR3 nucleotide sequence: TGTGCCAGCAGCTTGGGACAGCTCACTGAAGCTTTCTTT. Protein sequence: CASSLGQLTEAFF.

This clone is a singleton in its sample. CDR3 amino acids: CASRELAGVSNEQFF. CDR3 nucleotide sequence: TGTGCCAGCAGGGAACTAGCGGGGGTTTCCAATGAGCAGTTCTTC. V is TRBV2 and J is TRBJ2-1, with 11 positions matching TRBD2. Unmatched junction bases numbered 7, after V lost 6 bases and J lost 6 bases. Germline V gene data show CDR1 as SNHLY and CDR2 as FYNNEI. The CDR3 has 15 amino acids.

The V gene is TRBV6-4, the J gene TRBJ2-7; D is uncertain. The CDR3 consists of 15 residues. In germline, CDR1 is MRHNA, CDR2 SNTAGT. Trimming removed 0 bases from V and 0 bases from J, with 9 bases in between. CDR3 in amino acids: CASSDSGSSSYEQYF. CDR3 DNA: TGTGCCAGCAGTGACTCGGGCAGTTCCTCCTACGAGCAGTACTTC.

The V gene is TRBV2, the J gene TRBJ2-3; D gene unclear. The V gene lost 6 bases and the J gene lost 6 bases, with 10 bases spanning the gap. The V gene's germline CDR1 is SNHLY and CDR2 FYNNEI. The CDR3 has 12 residues. CDR3 in amino acids: CASSSQADTQYF. Written as DNA, the CDR3 is TGTGCCAGCAGCTCCCAGGCGGATACGCAGTATTTT. Full variable domain (missing parts from reference TRBV2 and TRBJ2-3): EPEVTQTPSHQVTQMGQEVILRCVPISNHLYFYWYRQILGQKVEFLVSFYNNEISEKSEIFDDQFSVERPDGSNFTLKIRSTKLEDSAMYFCASSSQADTQYFGPGTRLTVL.

The DNA of the CDR3 is TGTGCCAGCAGTTCCTACCGTTATGGGGACAGAAGGAGTAGGAGTGACACTGAAGCTTTCTTT. Residues: CASSSYRYGDRRSRSDTEAFF. V gene TRBV28 combines with J gene TRBJ1-1; 7 nucleotides align to TRBD1. Germline-derived CDR1 and CDR2 are MDHEN and SYDVKM. CDR3 length: 21 residues. Unmatched junction bases numbered 26, after V lost 4 bases and J lost 3 bases. The full variable domain, rest sourced from reference TRBV28 and TRBJ1-1, is DVKVTQSSRYLVKRTGEKVFLECVQDMDHENMFWYRQDPGLGLRLIYFSYDVKMKEKGDIPEGYSVSREKKERFSLILESASTNQTSMYLCASSSYRYGDRRSRSDTEAFFGQGTRLTVV.